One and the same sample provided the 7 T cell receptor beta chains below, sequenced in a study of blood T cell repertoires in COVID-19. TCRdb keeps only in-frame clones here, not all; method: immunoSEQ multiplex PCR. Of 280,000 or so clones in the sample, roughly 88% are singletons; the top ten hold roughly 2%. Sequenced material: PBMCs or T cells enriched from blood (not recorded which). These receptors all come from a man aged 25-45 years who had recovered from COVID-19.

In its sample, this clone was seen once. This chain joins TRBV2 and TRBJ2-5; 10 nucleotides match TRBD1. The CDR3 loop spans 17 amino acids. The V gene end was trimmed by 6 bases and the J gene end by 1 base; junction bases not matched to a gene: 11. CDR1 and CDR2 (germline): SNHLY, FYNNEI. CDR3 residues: CASRRTGQGSSQETQYF. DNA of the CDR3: TGTGCCAGCAGACGAACGGGACAGGGGTCGAGCCAAGAGACCCAGTACTTC.

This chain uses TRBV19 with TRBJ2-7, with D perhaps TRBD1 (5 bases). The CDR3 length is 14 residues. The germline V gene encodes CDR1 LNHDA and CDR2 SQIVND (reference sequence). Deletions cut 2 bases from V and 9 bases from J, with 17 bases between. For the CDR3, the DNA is TGTGCCAGTAGTATAAGCCGGACCGCAAGGGGGCAGTACTTC. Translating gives CASSISRTARGQYF.

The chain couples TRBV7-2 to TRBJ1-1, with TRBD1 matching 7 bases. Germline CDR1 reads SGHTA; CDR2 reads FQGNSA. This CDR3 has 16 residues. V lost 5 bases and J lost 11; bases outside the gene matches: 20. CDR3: CASSERQGDLSFKAFF. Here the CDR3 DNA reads TGTGCCAGCAGCGAACGACAGGGTGATCTAAGCTTCAAGGCTTTCTTT.

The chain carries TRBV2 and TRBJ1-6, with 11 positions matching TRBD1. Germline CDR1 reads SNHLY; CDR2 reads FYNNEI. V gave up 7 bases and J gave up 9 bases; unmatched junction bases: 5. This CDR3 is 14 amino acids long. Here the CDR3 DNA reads TGTGCCAGCACCCCGGGACAGGGGGTTTCACCCCTCCACTTT. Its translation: CASTPGQGVSPLHF. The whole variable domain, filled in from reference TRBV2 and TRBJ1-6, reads EPEVTQTPSHQVTQMGQEVILRCVPISNHLYFYWYRQILGQKVEFLVSFYNNEISEKSEIFDDQFSVERPDGSNFTLKIRSTKLEDSAMYFCASTPGQGVSPLHFGNGTRLTVT.

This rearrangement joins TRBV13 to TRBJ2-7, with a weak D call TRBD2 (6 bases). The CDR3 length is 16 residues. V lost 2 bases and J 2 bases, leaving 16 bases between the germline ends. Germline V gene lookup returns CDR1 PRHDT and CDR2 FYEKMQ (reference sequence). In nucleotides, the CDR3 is TGTGCCAGCAGCTTAAGTATTGGAGGGATTACCTACGAGCAGTACTTC. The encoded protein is CASSLSIGGITYEQYF.

Here the CDR3 DNA reads TGTGCCAGCAGCGCTCGACTAGCGGGGGGAACAGATACGCAGTATTTT. Protein sequence: CASSARLAGGTDTQYF. The chain links TRBV7-2 to TRBJ2-3, with 13 bases identical to TRBD2. The CDR3 spans 16 residues. Germline V gene lookup returns CDR1 SGHTA and CDR2 FQGNSA. V was pared by 5 bases and J by 3 bases, with 5 bases of the junction left unmatched.

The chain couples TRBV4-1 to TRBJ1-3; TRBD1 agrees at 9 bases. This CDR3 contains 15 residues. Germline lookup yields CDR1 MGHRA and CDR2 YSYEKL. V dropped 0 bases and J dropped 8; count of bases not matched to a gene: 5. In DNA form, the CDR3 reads TGCGCCAGCAGCCAAGAGGGACAGGGTGGCTACACCATATATTTT. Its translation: CASSQEGQGGYTIYF.